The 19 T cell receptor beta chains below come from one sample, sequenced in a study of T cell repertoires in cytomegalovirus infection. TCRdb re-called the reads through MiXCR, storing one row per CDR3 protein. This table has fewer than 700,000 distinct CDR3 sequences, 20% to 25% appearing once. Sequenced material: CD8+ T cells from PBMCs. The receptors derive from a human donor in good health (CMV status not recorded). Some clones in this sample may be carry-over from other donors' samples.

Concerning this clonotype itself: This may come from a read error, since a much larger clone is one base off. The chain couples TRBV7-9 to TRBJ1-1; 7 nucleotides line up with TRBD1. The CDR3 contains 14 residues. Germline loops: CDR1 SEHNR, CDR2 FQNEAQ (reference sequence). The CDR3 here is CASSNRGMNTETFF. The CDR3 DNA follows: TGTGCCAGCAGCAACAGGGGCATGAACACTGAAACTTTCTTT.

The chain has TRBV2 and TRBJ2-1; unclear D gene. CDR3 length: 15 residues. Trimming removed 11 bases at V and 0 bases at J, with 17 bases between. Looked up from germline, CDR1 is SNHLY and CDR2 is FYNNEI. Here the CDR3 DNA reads TGTGCCGAGACCGCGATCGGAAGCTCCTACAATGAGCAGTTCTTC. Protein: CAETAIGSSYNEQFF. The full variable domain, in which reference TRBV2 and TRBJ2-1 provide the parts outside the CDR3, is EPEVTQTPSHQVTQMGQEVILRCVPISNHLYFYWYRQILGQKVEFLVSFYNNEISEKSEIFDDQFSVERPDGSNFTLKIRSTKLEDSAMYFCAETAIGSSYNEQFFGPGTRLTVL.

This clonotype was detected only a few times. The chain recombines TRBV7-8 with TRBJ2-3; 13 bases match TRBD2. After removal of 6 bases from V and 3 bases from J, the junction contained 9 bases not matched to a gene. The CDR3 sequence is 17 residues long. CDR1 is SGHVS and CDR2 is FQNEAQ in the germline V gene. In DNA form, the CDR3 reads TGTGCCAGCAGTTCACTAGCGGGGGGGCCGGGGACAGATACGCAGTATTTT. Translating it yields CASSSLAGGPGTDTQYF.

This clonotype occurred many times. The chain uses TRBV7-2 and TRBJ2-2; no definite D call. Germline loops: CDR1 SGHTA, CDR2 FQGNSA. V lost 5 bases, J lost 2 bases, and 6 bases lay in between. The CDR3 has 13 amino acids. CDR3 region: CASSTRNTGELFF. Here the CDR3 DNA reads TGTGCCAGCAGCACAAGAAACACCGGGGAGCTGTTTTTT.

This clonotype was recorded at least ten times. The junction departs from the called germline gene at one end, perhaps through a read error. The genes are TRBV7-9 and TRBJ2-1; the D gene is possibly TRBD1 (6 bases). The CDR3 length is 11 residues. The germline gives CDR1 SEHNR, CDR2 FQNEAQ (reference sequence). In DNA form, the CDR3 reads TGTGCCAGCAGCTTAGCCCAGGACAGTATCTTC. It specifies CASSLAQDSIF.

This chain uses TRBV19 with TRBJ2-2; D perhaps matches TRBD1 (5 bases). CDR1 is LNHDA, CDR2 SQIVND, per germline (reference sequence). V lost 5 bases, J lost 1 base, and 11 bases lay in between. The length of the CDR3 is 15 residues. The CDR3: CASSPWQGNTGELFF. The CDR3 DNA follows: TGTGCCAGTAGTCCGTGGCAGGGGAACACCGGGGAGCTGTTTTTT.

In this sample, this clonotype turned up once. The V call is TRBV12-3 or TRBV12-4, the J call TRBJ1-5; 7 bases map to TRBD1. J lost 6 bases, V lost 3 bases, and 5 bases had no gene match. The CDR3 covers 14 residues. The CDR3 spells CASSFTGALQPQHF. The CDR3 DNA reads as TGTGCCAGCAGTTTTACAGGGGCCCTTCAGCCCCAGCATTTT.

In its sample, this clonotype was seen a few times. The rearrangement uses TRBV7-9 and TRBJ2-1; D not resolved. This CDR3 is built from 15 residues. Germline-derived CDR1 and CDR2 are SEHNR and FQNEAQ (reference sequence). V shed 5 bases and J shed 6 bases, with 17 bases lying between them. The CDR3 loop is CASSPPGSILNEQFF. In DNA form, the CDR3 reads TGTGCCAGCAGCCCCCCGGGCAGTATTCTCAATGAGCAGTTCTTC.

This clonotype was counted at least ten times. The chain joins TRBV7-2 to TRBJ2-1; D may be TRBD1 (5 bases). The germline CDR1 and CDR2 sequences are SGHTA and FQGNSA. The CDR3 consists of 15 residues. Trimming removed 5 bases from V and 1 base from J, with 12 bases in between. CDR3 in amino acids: CASSPRDVSYNEQFF. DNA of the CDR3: TGTGCCAGCAGCCCCAGGGATGTGTCCTACAATGAGCAGTTCTTC.

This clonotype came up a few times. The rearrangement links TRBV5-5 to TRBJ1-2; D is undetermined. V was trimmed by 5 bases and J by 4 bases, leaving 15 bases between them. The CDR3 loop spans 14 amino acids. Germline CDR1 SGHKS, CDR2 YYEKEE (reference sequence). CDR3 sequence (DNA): TGTGCCAGCAGTGATGCAGGTCTCCCCTATGGCTACACCTTC. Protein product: CASSDAGLPYGYTF.

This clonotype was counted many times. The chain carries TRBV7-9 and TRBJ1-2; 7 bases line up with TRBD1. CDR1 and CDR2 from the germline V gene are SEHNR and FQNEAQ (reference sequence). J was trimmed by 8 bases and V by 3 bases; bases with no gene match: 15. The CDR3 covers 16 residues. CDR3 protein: CASSFPPSTGERGYTF. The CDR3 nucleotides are TGTGCCAGCAGCTTCCCCCCCTCCACAGGGGAGAGGGGCTACACCTTC.

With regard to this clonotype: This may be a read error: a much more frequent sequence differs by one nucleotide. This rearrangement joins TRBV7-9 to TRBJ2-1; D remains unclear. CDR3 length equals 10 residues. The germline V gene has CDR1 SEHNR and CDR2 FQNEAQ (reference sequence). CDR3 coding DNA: TGTGCCAACAGCTTTCATGAGCAGTTCTTC. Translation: CANSFHEQFF.

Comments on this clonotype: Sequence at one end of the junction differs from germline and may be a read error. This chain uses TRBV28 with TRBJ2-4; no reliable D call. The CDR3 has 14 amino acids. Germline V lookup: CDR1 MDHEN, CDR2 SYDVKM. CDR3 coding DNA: TGTGCCAGCAGTAAGTCTTTGAGGAGAGCCGGTCTTACCTTC. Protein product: CASSKSLRRAGLTF.

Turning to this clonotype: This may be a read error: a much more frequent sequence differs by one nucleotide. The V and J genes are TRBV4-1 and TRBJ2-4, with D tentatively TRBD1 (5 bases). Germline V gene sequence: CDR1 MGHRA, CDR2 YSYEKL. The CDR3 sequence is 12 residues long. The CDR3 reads CASSQERGPVGF. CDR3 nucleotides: TGCGCCAGCAGCCAAGAAAGGGGTCCCGTGGGCTTC.

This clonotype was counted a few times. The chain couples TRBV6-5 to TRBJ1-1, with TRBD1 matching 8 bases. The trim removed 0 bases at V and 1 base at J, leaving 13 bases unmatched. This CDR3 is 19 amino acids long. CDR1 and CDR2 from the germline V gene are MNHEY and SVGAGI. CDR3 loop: CASSYSFVRADRGNTEAFF. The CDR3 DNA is TGTGCCAGCAGTTACTCTTTTGTCCGAGCTGACAGGGGGAACACTGAAGCTTTCTTT.

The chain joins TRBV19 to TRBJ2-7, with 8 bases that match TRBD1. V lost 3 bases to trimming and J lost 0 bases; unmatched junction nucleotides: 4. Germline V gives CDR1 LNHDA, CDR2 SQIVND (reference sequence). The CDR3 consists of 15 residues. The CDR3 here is CASSIPGQVSYEQYF. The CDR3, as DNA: TGTGCCAGTAGTATTCCGGGACAGGTCTCCTACGAGCAGTACTTC.

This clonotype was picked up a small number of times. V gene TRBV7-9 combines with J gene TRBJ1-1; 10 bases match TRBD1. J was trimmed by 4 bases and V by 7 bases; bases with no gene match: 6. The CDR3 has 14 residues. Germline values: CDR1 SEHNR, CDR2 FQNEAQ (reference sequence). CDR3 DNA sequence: TGTGCCAGCACCTGGACAGGGGGAAGCACTGAAGCTTTCTTT. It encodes CASTWTGGSTEAFF.

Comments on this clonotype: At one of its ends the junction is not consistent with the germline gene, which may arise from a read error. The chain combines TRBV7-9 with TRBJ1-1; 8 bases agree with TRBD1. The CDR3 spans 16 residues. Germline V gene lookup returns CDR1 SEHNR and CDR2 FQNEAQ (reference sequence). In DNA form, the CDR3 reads TGTGCCAGCGGCTTGTCAGACAGGGGAATAAACACTGAAGCTTTCTTT. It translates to CASGLSDRGINTEAFF.

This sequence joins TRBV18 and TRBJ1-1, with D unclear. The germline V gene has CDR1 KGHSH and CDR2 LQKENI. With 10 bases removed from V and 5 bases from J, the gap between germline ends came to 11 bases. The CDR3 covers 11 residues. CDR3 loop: CATIASTEAFF. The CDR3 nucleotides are TGTGCCACCATCGCGAGTACTGAAGCTTTCTTT.